Listed here are 29 T cell receptor beta chains from one sample, sequenced in a study of blood T cell repertoires in COVID-19. Assay: immunoSEQ multiplex PCR; the TCRdb copy retains only in-frame clones and omits some. Among approximately 180,000 clones listed, approximately 87% were seen once. The material sequenced was peripheral blood. These receptors were obtained from a woman between 65 and 79 years old with COVID-19, enrolled during active disease.

In nucleotides, the CDR3 is TGTGCCATCAGCCCGGGACAGGGGGCGATCGGGGAGCTGTTTTTT. Its translation is CAISPGQGAIGELFF. The chain joins TRBV10-3 to TRBJ2-2; 12 positions match TRBD1. V shed 6 bases, J shed 7 bases, and the junction held 6 bases outside the gene matches. The CDR3 totals 15 residues. Germline CDR1 is ENHRY and CDR2 is SYGVKD.

This chain uses TRBV19 with TRBJ2-1; 10 bases are a match to TRBD2. J was trimmed by 6 bases and V by 2 bases; bases with no gene match: 4. The germline V gene encodes CDR1 LNHDA and CDR2 SQIVND (reference sequence). This CDR3 has 15 amino acids. The CDR3 sequence: CASSILAGVANEQFF. In DNA, the CDR3 is TGTGCCAGTAGTATACTAGCGGGAGTAGCCAATGAGCAGTTCTTC.

The chain recombines TRBV28 with TRBJ2-7, with a weak D call TRBD1 (5 bases). V shed 6 bases and J shed 0 bases, with 12 bases lying between them. From germline, CDR1 is MDHEN and CDR2 SYDVKM. The CDR3 length is 14 residues. In DNA form, the CDR3 reads TGTGCCAGCAGACCAGGGTTATACTCCTACGAGCAGTACTTC. Its translation: CASRPGLYSYEQYF.

For the CDR3, the DNA is TGTGCCACCAGCAGAGGCTCCCTCCGGGACAGGGAAAATGAGCAGTTCTTC. It translates to CATSRGSLRDRENEQFF. The chain employs TRBV15 and TRBJ2-1, with TRBD1 identical over 9 bases. Germline-derived CDR1 and CDR2 are LNHNV and YYDKDF (reference sequence). Trimming took 1 base from V and 7 from J; bases not matched to a gene: 11. This CDR3 region has 17 residues.

J is TRBJ2-3 and V is TRBV4-1, with 8 bases aligning to TRBD2. The germline V gene encodes CDR1 MGHRA and CDR2 YSYEKL. This CDR3 comprises 18 residues. V gave up 3 bases and J gave up 1 base; unmatched junction bases: 12. Written as DNA, the CDR3 is TGCGCCAGCAGCCATTGGGTACTTAGCGGGACCCGCACAGATACGCAGTATTTT. Protein sequence: CASSHWVLSGTRTDTQYF.

The V and J genes are TRBV4-1 and TRBJ2-1; 15 bases map to TRBD2. Germline V CDR1 and CDR2: MGHRA, YSYEKL. This CDR3 has 16 amino acids. The V and J ends lost 3 bases and 8 bases, in that order; junction bases with no gene match: 5. The CDR3 DNA is TGCGCCAGCAGCCATCGGACTAGCGGGAGGGGGGATGAGCAGTTCTTC. Its protein product is CASSHRTSGRGDEQFF.

The chain is built from TRBV2 and TRBJ2-3; 9 nucleotides agree with TRBD2. The CDR3 contains 19 residues. Germline CDR1 reads SNHLY; CDR2 reads FYNNEI. With 4 bases clipped from V and 4 bases from J, the junction kept 18 bases outside the gene matches. DNA of the CDR3: TGTGCCAGCAGTGCTCCAATGGCTAGGATAGCGGGAGACCCAGATACGCAGTATTTT. It is translated as CASSAPMARIAGDPDTQYF.

V is TRBV19 and J is TRBJ2-5; D is unresolved. V was clipped by 11 bases and J by 0 bases, with 7 bases between them. Per the germline V gene, CDR1 is LNHDA and CDR2 is SQIVND (reference sequence). The CDR3 runs to 11 residues. The CDR3 nucleotides read TGTGCCGCCGCGGACCAAGAGACCCAGTACTTC. As protein: CAAADQETQYF.

The chain employs TRBV6-4 and TRBJ2-1; possible D gene TRBD2, 5 bases. In germline, CDR1 is MRHNA, CDR2 SNTAGT. The CDR3 has 15 amino acids. The V and J ends lost 5 bases and 4 bases respectively, with 15 bases between them. The CDR3 loop is CASSQGLFQYNEQFF. Written as DNA, the CDR3 is TGTGCCAGCAGTCAAGGACTGTTCCAATACAATGAGCAGTTCTTC.

J is TRBJ1-5 and V is TRBV15, with D tentatively TRBD1 (5 bases). Looked up from germline, CDR1 is LNHNV and CDR2 is YYDKDF (reference sequence). The CDR3 has 15 amino acids. V was pared by 0 bases and J by 3 bases, with 9 bases between. The CDR3: CATSREGGYNQPQHF. CDR3 nucleotides: TGTGCCACCAGCAGAGAGGGGGGGTACAATCAGCCCCAGCATTTT.

The CDR3 here is CASSLGQGQSQPQHF. The CDR3 nucleotides read TGTGCCAGCAGCTTGGGACAGGGCCAGAGTCAGCCCCAGCATTTT. The V call is TRBV7-2, the J call TRBJ1-5; 9 nucleotides match TRBD1. With V trimmed by 3 bases and J by 6 bases, 6 bases remained unmatched. Germline CDR1 SGHTA, CDR2 FQGNSA. The CDR3 consists of 15 residues.

CDR3 sequence (DNA): TGCGCCAGCAGCTTAGGCGGCGGCGGGAACGCAGATACGCAGTATTTT. Amino acids: CASSLGGGGNADTQYF. This chain connects TRBV5-1 to TRBJ2-3, with a possible D match to TRBD2 (6 bases). V was clipped by 2 bases and J by 4 bases, with 17 bases between them. The V gene's germline CDR1 is SGHRS and CDR2 YFSETQ. There are 16 residues in the CDR3.

The chain uses TRBV7-2 and TRBJ2-2; 8 bases agree with TRBD1. The CDR3 sequence is 14 residues long. The V and J ends lost 5 bases and 12 bases, in that order; junction bases with no gene match: 11. CDR1 SGHTA and CDR2 FQGNSA come from the germline V gene. DNA for the CDR3: TGTGCCAGCAGCATCTCCTCGAGACAGGGGAAGCTGTTTTTT. The encoded protein is CASSISSRQGKLFF.

As for this clone: One junction end disagrees with the germline gene, perhaps due to a read error. This chain joins TRBV7-7 and TRBJ2-5; 7 nucleotides match TRBD2. Germline CDR1 and CDR2: SSHAT and FNYEAQ (reference sequence). The length of the CDR3 is 13 residues. The CDR3 region is CASSPGRGETQYF. The DNA of the CDR3 is TGTGCTAGCAGCCCTGGGCGGGGGGAGACCCAGTACTTC.

This chain connects TRBV30 to TRBJ2-3, with D perhaps matching TRBD2 (6 bases). The germline V gene has CDR1 GTSNPN and CDR2 SVGIG (reference sequence). The CDR3 loop spans 15 amino acids. The V end lost 2 bases, the J end lost 6 bases, and 18 bases lay between the germline ends. Here the CDR3 reads CAWSTVEGLGDTQYF. The CDR3 nucleotides are TGTGCCTGGAGTACCGTGGAGGGCCTAGGGGATACGCAGTATTTT.

CDR3 coding DNA: TGTGCCAGCAGCTTGGGGCACCAACCCCACTATAATTCACCCCTCCACTTT. Its protein is CASSLGHQPHYNSPLHF. This chain links TRBV5-6 with TRBJ1-6; D uncertain. The CDR3 has 17 residues. Trimming stripped 0 bases from V and 3 bases from J, with 13 bases between. Germline-derived CDR1 and CDR2 are SGHDT and YYEEEE.

The chain combines TRBV30 with TRBJ2-1, with TRBD2 as a possible D gene (5 bases). Germline CDR1 reads GTSNPN; CDR2 reads SVGIG (reference sequence). This CDR3 is built from 15 residues. Between the trimmed V and J ends, which lost 5 bases and 0 bases, there was a span of 14 bases. This CDR3 reads CAWARGSSSYNEQFF. The DNA of the CDR3 is TGTGCCTGGGCCCGAGGGTCCAGCTCCTACAATGAGCAGTTCTTC. The full variable domain, in which reference TRBV30 and TRBJ2-1 provide the parts outside the CDR3, is SQTIHQWPATLVQPVGSPLSLECTVEGTSNPNLYWYRQAAGRGLQLLFYSVGIGQISSEVPQNLSASRPQDRQFILSSKKLLLSDSGFYLCAWARGSSSYNEQFFGPGTRLTVL.

The chain combines TRBV15 with TRBJ2-1; D is possibly TRBD2 (5 bases). The length of the CDR3 is 12 residues. Germline loops: CDR1 LNHNV, CDR2 YYDKDF (reference sequence). Trimming stripped 3 bases from V and 15 bases from J, with 15 bases between. CDR3 bases: TGTGCCACCAGCAGGGTGGCTGGACTCACGTTCTTC. This sequence encodes CATSRVAGLTFF.

The chain combines TRBV12-3 or TRBV12-4 with TRBJ1-5; D remains ambiguous. This CDR3 comprises 13 residues. The V end was cut by 3 bases, the J end by 4 bases, with 7 bases between. CDR3 residues: CASSFEENQPQHF. The CDR3 DNA is TGTGCCAGCAGTTTTGAGGAAAATCAGCCCCAGCATTTT.

The chain combines TRBV29-1 with TRBJ1-2; perhaps TRBD1 as D (6 bases). V gave up 7 bases and J gave up 6 bases, with 18 bases separating them. From germline, CDR1 is SQVTM and CDR2 ANQGSEA. The CDR3 extends over 13 amino acids. As DNA, the CDR3 is TGCAGCGGGACGCAGGGGCAGCTGGATGGCTACACCTTC. The encoded protein is CSGTQGQLDGYTF.

The CDR3 region is CSVVVTWGQGFTF. The CDR3 DNA follows: TGCAGCGTTGTGGTCACGTGGGGACAGGGGTTCACCTTC. V gene TRBV29-1 combines with J gene TRBJ1-2; 10 bases line up with TRBD1. The CDR3 is 13 residues long. V shed 4 bases and J 13 bases; nucleotides not matched to a gene: 12. Germline V gene sequence: CDR1 SQVTM, CDR2 ANQGSEA. The full variable domain, rest sourced from reference TRBV29-1 and TRBJ1-2, is SAVISQKPSRDICQRGTSLTIQCQVDSQVTMMFWYRQQPGQSLTLIATANQGSEATYESGFVIDKFPISRPNLTFSTLTVSNMSPEDSSIYLCSVVVTWGQGFTFGSGTRLTVV.

The sample holds one count of this clone. The rearrangement uses TRBV7-3 and TRBJ2-1, with unresolved D. The germline gives CDR1 SGHTA, CDR2 FQGTGA. The CDR3 extends over 13 amino acids. The V and J ends lost 3 bases and 5 bases respectively, with 8 bases between them. The DNA of the CDR3 is TGTGCCAGCAGCTTTGGCTTCCACAATGAGCAGTTCTTC. It codes for CASSFGFHNEQFF.

The J gene is TRBJ2-1, the V gene TRBV29-1; weak D call: TRBD2 (6 bases). Germline V gene sequence: CDR1 SQVTM, CDR2 ANQGSEA. The V end was cut by 4 bases, the J end by 0 bases, with 16 bases between. The CDR3 contains 16 residues. CDR3 sequence: CSVGRPGGTSYNEQFF. CDR3 nucleotide sequence: TGCAGCGTTGGCCGACCAGGCGGGACCTCCTACAATGAGCAGTTCTTC.

The chain carries TRBV5-4 and TRBJ2-5; tentative D call: TRBD2 (6 bases). The germline V and J ends were trimmed by 5 bases and 4 bases, with 15 bases remaining between them. The germline gives CDR1 SGHNT, CDR2 YYREEE (reference sequence). The CDR3 loop spans 14 amino acids. In DNA form, the CDR3 reads TGTGCCAGCAGTTCGGGAGCGCTGGGAGAGACCCAGTACTTC. Translated, it gives CASSSGALGETQYF.

The rearrangement uses TRBV6-2 or TRBV6-3 and TRBJ1-1; TRBD1 aligns across 10 bases. This CDR3 comprises 14 residues. Germline loops: CDR1 MNHEY, CDR2 SVGEGT. Trimming took 4 bases from V and 3 from J; bases not matched to a gene: 2. The CDR3 region has the DNA TGTGCCAGCAGTTGGACAGGGGGGGACACTGAAGCTTTCTTT. This gives the protein CASSWTGGDTEAFF.

V is TRBV11-2 and J is TRBJ2-7; the D is unclear. The CDR3 has 15 residues. The ends were cut back, 3 bases at V and 3 bases at J, with 15 bases in the middle. The germline gives CDR1 SGHAT, CDR2 FQNNGV. CDR3 in amino acids: CASSFLPLRNYEQYF. CDR3 sequence (DNA): TGTGCCAGCAGCTTTCTCCCTCTAAGAAACTACGAGCAGTACTTC.

The chain links TRBV28 to TRBJ1-5, with a tentative D call TRBD1 (5 bases). Trimming stripped 3 bases from V and 1 base from J, with 10 bases between. The length of the CDR3 is 15 residues. The V gene's germline CDR1 is MDHEN and CDR2 SYDVKM. The CDR3 is CASSFQGVSNQPQHF. The CDR3 nucleotides are TGTGCCAGCAGTTTCCAGGGTGTGAGCAATCAGCCCCAGCATTTT. Drawing the rest from reference TRBV28 and TRBJ1-5, the complete variable domain is DVKVTQSSRYLVKRTGEKVFLECVQDMDHENMFWYRQDPGLGLRLIYFSYDVKMKEKGDIPEGYSVSREKKERFSLILESASTNQTSMYLCASSFQGVSNQPQHFGDGTRLSIL.

The genes are TRBV5-4 and TRBJ2-3; D might be TRBD2 (6 bases). The CDR3 runs 14 residues. With 2 bases removed from V and 1 base from J, the gap between germline ends came to 8 bases. From germline, CDR1 is SGHNT and CDR2 YYREEE (reference sequence). The CDR3, as DNA: TGTGCCAGCAGCTTTGGCGGGGGCACAGATACGCAGTATTTT. Encoded protein: CASSFGGGTDTQYF.

This clone was seen a single time. V usage is TRBV19 and J usage is TRBJ2-5; no clear D gene. Per germline, CDR1 LNHDA and CDR2 SQIVND (reference sequence). Trimming left V 1 base short and J 2 bases short, with 8 bases between. This CDR3 has 14 residues. The CDR3 loop is CASSIAVLQETQYF. In DNA form, the CDR3 reads TGTGCCAGTAGTATAGCTGTACTTCAAGAGACCCAGTACTTC. Based on the CDR3 plus reference TRBV19 and TRBJ2-5, the full variable domain is DGGITQSPKYLFRKEGQNVTLSCEQNLNHDAMYWYRQDPGQGLRLIYYSQIVNDFQKGDIAEGYSVSREKKESFPLTVTSAQKNPTAFYLCASSIAVLQETQYFGPGTRLLVL.